This TCR beta chain was sequenced in a study of T cells in Graves' hyperthyroidism and ophthalmopathy (dated by TCRdb to between 2019 and 2020). Notes on the research overall: Peripheral blood was sampled at the time of initial diagnosis, prior to any treatment. Following sampling, methimazole starting at 30 mg daily was given to hyperthyroidism patients, and high-dose intravenous methylprednisolone was given to ophthalmopathy patients. TCR V-J signatures able to tell the groups apart were searched for in a discovery cohort of some 100 patients, of whom approximately 40 had Graves' ophthalmopathy and about 60 had stable Graves' hyperthyroidism. The 75 to 100 discovery patients were randomly divided into training and test sets at a 7:3 ratio. In six Graves' hyperthyroidism patients, the study also compared T-cell repertoires from thyroid tissue with T-cell repertoires from blood. Whether ophthalmopathy could be predicted prospectively was tested in an independent validation cohort made up of 18 to 20 hyperthyroidism patients plus 17 patients who later progressed to ophthalmopathy. The paper describes TCR Vbeta CDR3 sequencing of 120 to 150 peripheral blood samples, made up of roughly 40 ophthalmopathy patients, roughly 80 hyperthyroidism patients and roughly 17 progressor patients.

Ophthalmopathy patients had moderately to severely active disease, Clinical Activity Score of at least 3, NOSPECS grade of at least 4, and duration under 3 months. Any patient with an uncontrolled infection, another autoimmune disease, pregnancy or lactation was excluded. Diagnoses were based on clinical symptoms, serum thyroxine and TRAb, thyroid ultrasound and orbital computed tomography. Ficoll-Paque density gradient centrifugation was used to isolate PBMCs from under 11 ml of fresh peripheral blood. Total RNA was extracted using Trizol reagent, and RNA quality was assessed on an Agilent 2100 Bioanalyzer. Amplification of TCR beta CDR3 regions was carried out from RNA transcripts. The TCR CDR3 was subjected to a first round of RT-PCR using the HTBI primer set and the Qiagen OneStep RT-PCR kit. The libraries were constructed in a second round of multiplex PCR and then size-selected and purified. Sequencing of the libraries was done on an Illumina HiSeq2000 using paired-end 100 bp reads. The authors' pipeline ran thus. SOAPnuke was used to process the raw data, throwing out any read that contained adapters or uncalled bases, had a mean Phred below 15, or lacked an exact constant-primer or identifier match. High-quality paired reads were merged using COPE v1.2.5, and each unique nucleotide sequence was defined as a clonotype. MiTCR v1.1 was used to align the clonotypes against IMGT TRBV, TRBD and TRBJ reference segments. The analysis was restricted to V-J combinations with a frequency above 0.0001, which together covered just over 99% of the repertoires. A TCS score was defined as the ratio of F50 (clonal expansion) to E x V (chaos), with BLOSUM62-based TCRdist applied between CDR3 peptides within each V-J. Welch's t-statistics and random forest reduced 450 to 600 V-J features to 13, which were used in a naive Bayes classifier (R e1071). The public reads were run again by TCRdb, first through fastp at Q25 and then through MiXCR, and only productive beta chains were kept. Each entry is one CDR3 protein sequence, shown with its most common DNA and genes. These V and J calls are TCRdb output, not the study's own analysis. Present in this sample are about 270,000 distinct CDR3 sequences, about 20% of which were seen just once. The biggest ten clones account for roughly 60% of the sample.

Its CDR3 holds 13 amino acids, cysteine through phenylalanine. The entry retains the CDR3 DNA only, 39 bases that are in frame from base 1. CDR1 SGHRS and CDR2 YFSETQ are derived from the germline V gene. What the work shows at the level of the full study, not this receptor alone: No statistical method was used to set the sample size in advance, and investigators knew the group allocation. In validation, the model predicted progression to ophthalmopathy a median of approximately 6.3 months before onset, with about 71% sensitivity and nearly 75% specificity. Most expanded thyroid clonotypes (frequency above 0.001) were also detected in blood, suggesting blood repertoires may reflect thyroid immune responses. Ophthalmopathy was separated from stable hyperthyroidism by a 13 V-J signature model, with just over 85% sensitivity and around 81% specificity obtained in cross-validation and 80%/75% obtained in testing.

About this clonotype: There is no known antigen for this receptor. A junction end diverges from the germline sequence, so it may reflect a read error.

The sequencing sample was made of blood. This clonotype was sampled from a man aged 25 to 40 with Graves' ophthalmopathy. The sequence links TRBV5-1 to TRBJ1-2, and the D gene may be TRBD1, 6 bases matching. The CDR3 amino acid sequence is: CASSLWGGEGYTF. DNA sequence: TGTGCCAGCAGCTTGTGGGGGGGCGAAGGCTACACCTTC.